These 22 T cell receptor beta chains were sequenced from one sample in a study of blood T cell repertoires in COVID-19. Assay used: immunoSEQ multiplex PCR; TCRdb lists only in-frame clones, some missing. In the table there are about 88,000 clones, 70% to 90% of which are singletons. Sequenced input: peripheral blood. The receptors shown here come from a woman at least 80 years old with acute or convalescent COVID-19.

The gene calls are TRBV9 and TRBJ1-2; D uncertain. The V end was cut by 0 bases, the J end by 7 bases, with 19 bases between. Germline V gives CDR1 SGDLS, CDR2 YYNGEE. This CDR3 region has 16 residues. The CDR3: CASSVEALGGSSGYTF. The CDR3 DNA follows: TGTGCCAGCAGCGTAGAGGCCCTGGGAGGTAGCAGTGGCTACACCTTC. Full variable domain (missing parts from reference TRBV9 and TRBJ1-2): DSGVTQTPKHLITATGQRVTLRCSPRSGDLSVYWYQQSLDQGLQFLIQYYNGEERAKGNILERFSAQQFPDLHSELNLSSLELGDSALYFCASSVEALGGSSGYTFGSGTRLTVV.

V usage is TRBV13 and J usage is TRBJ1-5; no definite D call. Trimming removed 2 bases at V and 2 bases at J, with 4 bases between. CDR3 size: 13 residues. Germline CDR1 reads PRHDT; CDR2 reads FYEKMQ (reference sequence). The CDR3 sequence is CASSLSGNQPQHF. CDR3 DNA sequence: TGTGCCAGCAGCTTATCGGGCAATCAGCCCCAGCATTTT.

CDR3 bases: TGTGCCAGCTCACCTAGGACAGCAAATTCACCCCTCCACTTT. Its protein is CASSPRTANSPLHF. The rearrangement uses TRBV18 and TRBJ1-6; D is perhaps TRBD1 (6 bases). V lost 3 bases and J lost 7, with 10 bases in between. The CDR3 sequence is 14 residues long. The germline gives CDR1 KGHSH, CDR2 LQKENI. The entire variable domain, with the rest obtained from reference TRBV18 and TRBJ1-6, is as follows: NAGVMQNPRHLVRRRGQEARLRCSPMKGHSHVYWYRQLPEEGLKFMVYLQKENIIDESGMPKERFSAEFPKEGPSILRIQQVVRGDSAAYFCASSPRTANSPLHFGNGTRLTVT.

Written as DNA, the CDR3 is TGTGCCAGCAGTTTGCGGGGAAGGGCTGAAGCTTTCTTT. This encodes CASSLRGRAEAFF. The V call is TRBV27, the J call TRBJ1-1; D gene uncertain. The CDR3 spans 13 residues. The V and J ends lost 3 bases and 6 bases respectively, with 11 bases between them. Germline V gene lookup returns CDR1 MNHEY and CDR2 SMNVEV (reference sequence).

The rearrangement joins TRBV29-1 to TRBJ1-2, with D maybe TRBD1 (5 bases). The V gene lost 5 bases and the J gene lost 3 bases, with 16 bases spanning the gap. CDR3 length: 14 amino acids. Germline values: CDR1 SQVTM, CDR2 ANQGSEA. The CDR3 DNA follows: TGCAGCGTTAGTGAAGAAGGGGCAGACTATGGCTACACCTTC. This translates into CSVSEEGADYGYTF.

This sequence joins TRBV7-3 and TRBJ1-4, with 9 bases lining up with TRBD1. This CDR3 is built from 13 residues. V gave up 6 bases and J gave up 8 bases; unmatched junction bases: 4. CDR1 is SGHTA, CDR2 FQGTGA, per germline. CDR3 in DNA: TGTGCCAGCAGGCGGGACAGGGAGGAAAAACTGTTTTTT. Translating it yields CASRRDREEKLFF.

The rearrangement uses TRBV7-2 and TRBJ1-6, with D perhaps matching TRBD1 (5 bases). The CDR3 covers 15 residues. The V and J ends lost 3 bases and 2 bases respectively, with 8 bases between them. Germline CDR1 reads SGHTA; CDR2 reads FQGNSA. CDR3: CASSFPRAYNSPLHF. The CDR3, as DNA: TGTGCCAGCAGCTTTCCCAGGGCCTATAATTCACCCCTCCACTTT.

The chain joins TRBV7-3 to TRBJ2-7; tentative D call: TRBD1 (5 bases). Germline V gene sequence: CDR1 SGHTA, CDR2 FQGTGA. The length of the CDR3 is 13 residues. Trimming removed 2 bases at V and 2 bases at J, with 7 bases between. In DNA, the CDR3 is TGTGCCAGCAGCTTAGGGGCCCCCTACGAGCAGTACTTC. It specifies CASSLGAPYEQYF. Full variable domain (remainder filled in from reference TRBV7-3 and TRBJ2-7): GAGVSQTPSNKVTEKGKYVELRCDPISGHTALYWYRQSLGQGPEFLIYFQGTGAADDSGLPNDRFFAVRPEGSVSTLKIQRTERGDSAVYLCASSLGAPYEQYFGPGTRLTVT.

V gene TRBV27 combines with J gene TRBJ1-4; 7 bases map to TRBD1. Germline V gene lookup returns CDR1 MNHEY and CDR2 SMNVEV (reference sequence). The CDR3 contains 16 residues. V shed 6 bases, J shed 2 bases, and the junction held 9 bases outside the gene matches. CDR3 loop: CASSRASGGTNEKLFF. The CDR3 nucleotides read TGTGCCAGCAGCCGAGCCTCAGGGGGTACTAATGAAAAACTGTTTTTT.

This clone occurred a few times. This chain joins TRBV30 and TRBJ1-6; D may be TRBD1 (5 bases). The CDR3 totals 15 residues. Trimming pared 3 bases from V and 7 bases from J, leaving 16 bases between. The germline CDR1 and CDR2 sequences are GTSNPN and SVGIG (reference sequence). DNA for the CDR3: TGTGCCTGGAGCCCCATAGGGGCCCAGAATTCACCCCTCCACTTT. It yields the protein CAWSPIGAQNSPLHF.

The chain couples TRBV5-4 to TRBJ1-3; D gene uncertain. V was pared by 4 bases and J by 3 bases, with 14 bases between. This CDR3 contains 15 residues. From germline, CDR1 is SGHNT and CDR2 YYREEE (reference sequence). The CDR3 nucleotides read TGTGCCAGCAGCGCCGGGCGGAGGGATGGAAACACCATATATTTT. Translating it yields CASSAGRRDGNTIYF.

This clone is a singleton in its sample. This chain uses TRBV6-1 with TRBJ1-1; unclear D gene. This CDR3 comprises 15 residues. Germline V CDR1 and CDR2: MNHNS, SASEGT. V dropped 2 bases and J dropped 0 bases, with 10 bases sitting between them. CDR3 protein: CASSESGSMNTEAFF. CDR3 DNA: TGTGCCAGCAGTGAATCAGGTTCCATGAACACTGAAGCTTTCTTT.

This clone was recorded once. The chain links TRBV11-3 to TRBJ2-1; 12 bases line up with TRBD1. The CDR3 runs to 17 residues. Germline trimming cut 1 base from V and 6 bases from J; bases unmatched to any gene: 7. Germline V lookup: CDR1 SGHNT, CDR2 YENEEA. CDR3 nucleotides: TGTGCCAGCAGCTTAGGAGCCGGGACAGGGGGCTTCAATGAGCAGTTCTTC. This encodes CASSLGAGTGGFNEQFF. Variable domain in full (rest from reference TRBV11-3 and TRBJ2-1): EAGVVQSPRYKIIEKKQPVAFWCNPISGHNTLYWYLQNLGQGPELLIRYENEEAVDDSQLPKDRFSAERLKGVDSTLKIQPAELGDSAVYLCASSLGAGTGGFNEQFFGPGTRLTVL.

The chain links TRBV3-1 (or the pseudogene TRBV3-2) to TRBJ2-1; D ambiguous. The CDR3 covers 11 residues. Germline V gene sequence: CDR1 LGHDT, CDR2 YNNKEL (reference sequence). V was trimmed by 3 bases and J by 8 bases, leaving 5 bases between them. The DNA for the CDR3 is TGTGCCAGCAGCCAGACACATGAGCAGTTCTTC. Amino acids: CASSQTHEQFF.

The V gene is TRBV14, the J gene TRBJ2-1; 11 nucleotides agree with TRBD2. Germline CDR1 is SGHDN and CDR2 is FVKESK. The J segment lost 4 bases and the V segment lost 4 bases, leaving 6 bases of the junction unmatched. The CDR3 is 16 amino acids. In DNA form, the CDR3 reads TGTGCCAGCAGCCTAATAGCGGGAGGGTGGTACAATGAGCAGTTCTTC. Its translation is CASSLIAGGWYNEQFF.

This chain connects TRBV24-1 to TRBJ2-3; the match to TRBD1 covers 9 bases. This CDR3 has 15 residues. Germline V gene lookup returns CDR1 KGHDR and CDR2 SFDVKD. The junction had 7 bases not matched to a gene; V was cut back by 5 bases and J by 5 bases. DNA of the CDR3: TGTGCCACCAGTGCCGGGACAGGGAGTGTAGATACGCAGTATTTT. Its protein product is CATSAGTGSVDTQYF.

The rearrangement links TRBV4-1 to TRBJ2-2; D gene ambiguous. CDR3 length: 14 amino acids. Germline CDR1 and CDR2: MGHRA and YSYEKL. Trimming left V 1 base short and J 7 bases short, with 10 bases between. CDR3 in DNA: TGCGCCAGCAGCCAAGGACTCTCGAACGGGGAGCTGTTTTTT. Its translation is CASSQGLSNGELFF.

This chain connects TRBV3-1 (or the pseudogene TRBV3-2) to TRBJ1-1; TRBD1 matches at 7 bases. Germline assignment: CDR1 LGHDT and CDR2 YNNKEL (reference sequence). This CDR3 region has 13 residues. The V gene end was trimmed by 4 bases and the J gene end by 7 bases; junction bases not matched to a gene: 6. The CDR3 reads CASSLTGVSEAFF. In DNA, the CDR3 is TGTGCCAGCAGCCTTACAGGGGTAAGTGAAGCTTTCTTT.

The chain has TRBV11-2 and TRBJ1-1; maybe TRBD1 (6 bases). Trimming shortened V by 0 bases and J by 6 bases, and 8 bases separated the two germline ends. Germline V gene data show CDR1 as SGHAT and CDR2 as FQNNGV. The CDR3 sequence is 13 residues long. CDR3 sequence: CASSLDPGAEAFF. The DNA for the CDR3 is TGTGCCAGCAGCTTAGATCCAGGGGCTGAAGCTTTCTTT.

The chain has TRBV5-1 and TRBJ2-3; D is uncertain. The V gene's germline CDR1 is SGHRS and CDR2 YFSETQ. The ends were cut back, 0 bases at V and 0 bases at J, with 5 bases in the middle. CDR3 length: 14 residues. The CDR3 coding sequence is TGCGCCAGCAGCTTGGGTAGCAGCACAGATACGCAGTATTTT. As protein: CASSLGSSTDTQYF.

This clone was seen only once. This chain joins TRBV25-1 and TRBJ1-5, with TRBD1 as a possible D gene (5 bases). The CDR3 has 16 residues. Looked up from germline, CDR1 is MGHDK and CDR2 is SYGVNS. V dropped 4 bases and J dropped 5 bases, with 18 bases sitting between them. DNA for the CDR3: TGTGCCAGCAGTGGGGAGACTAGGGGTTTTTATCAGCCCCAGCATTTT. It codes for CASSGETRGFYQPQHF.

Here the CDR3 DNA reads TGTGCCAGCAGTTACAACAGGGTAGGAGAAAAACTGTTTTTT. This codes for CASSYNRVGEKLFF. This chain joins TRBV6-5 and TRBJ1-4; D may be TRBD1 (6 bases). This CDR3 has 14 amino acids. CDR1 MNHEY and CDR2 SVGAGI come from the germline V gene. V was shortened by 2 bases and J by 8 bases, with 12 bases between the two germline ends.